This TCR beta chain was identified during a study of response to subunit inactivated influenza vaccine. Germline lookup yields CDR1 MNHEY and CDR2 SVGEGT. This CDR3 has 13 amino acids. The V and J ends lost 8 bases and 9 bases respectively, with 18 bases between them. General study findings and limits: Few additional T cells are recruited per seasonal influenza vaccination, authors suggested.

A few counts support this clonotype. The target antigen is unknown. One entry per CDR3 protein, called by TCRdb with MiXCR from the RT-PCR reads. This table holds approximately 530,000 distinct CDR3 sequences, under 8.5% found once. This chain links TRBV6-2 or TRBV6-3 with TRBJ2-3; D is perhaps TRBD2 (5 bases). Sequences were derived from PBMCs from blood, sampled about 23 months after vaccination. This clonotype was sampled from a man between 50 and 75 years old who received an inactivated influenza vaccine. Here the CDR3 reads CASGPPGSWTQYF. Here the CDR3 DNA reads TGTGCCAGCGGCCCTCCGGGGAGTTGGACGCAGTATTTT.